This is a list of T cell receptor beta chains from one sample in a study of molecular identifiers for immune sequencing clone quantification. TCRdb passed the PCR reads through MiXCR, listing each CDR3 protein once. The sample yields about 630,000 distinct CDR3 sequences, about 25% seen once. Material for sequencing was naive CD8+ T cells from blood, with Jurkat cell RNA spiked in. These receptors were taken from a human donor in good health. Some libraries in this study had Jurkat cell RNA spiked in. Each CDR3 is given with its conserved first and last residue. D genes are given only for firm matches. Clone sizes are given selectively: once, few, many, or a class where the clone is expanded.

d_call	clone_size	v_call	j_call	cdr3_aa	cdr3_nt
TRBD1	few	TRBV28	TRBJ2-2	CASSVTGAYTGELFF	TGTGCCAGCAGCGTCACAGGGGCCTACACCGGGGAGCTGTTTTTT
NA	NA	TRBV4-1	TRBJ1-6	CASSQDRSLAGANSPLHF	TGCGCCAGCAGCCAAGACCGGTCGCTCGCAGGGGCTAATTCACCCCTCCACTTT
NA	once	TRBV20-1	TRBJ2-5	CSARLQPQETQYF	TGCAGTGCTAGACTGCAGCCCCAAGAGACCCAGTACTTC
TRBD2	NA	TRBV4-1	TRBJ2-7	CASNQGAPAGGEQYF	TGCGCCAGCAACCAAGGAGCCCCGGCGGGGGGAGAGCAGTACTTC
NA	few	TRBV3-1	TRBJ1-5	CASSQEGGESGPQHF	TGTGCCAGCAGCCAAGAAGGGGGGGAGTCCGGGCCCCAGCATTTT
NA	NA	TRBV24-1	TRBJ1-5	CATSDSTGQPQHF	TGTGCCACCAGTGATAGCACGGGTCAGCCCCAGCATTTT
NA	NA	TRBV5-3	TRBJ2-1	CASSPMGLGNEQFF	TGTGCCAGCAGCCCTATGGGGCTCGGTAATGAGCAGTTCTTC
NA	NA	TRBV7-8	TRBJ1-2	CASSWNNVGGYGYTF	TGTGCCAGCAGCTGGAACAACGTAGGTGGTTATGGCTACACCTTC
NA	many	TRBV19	TRBJ1-5	CASSIWAGANQPQHF	TGTGCCAGTAGTATTTGGGCGGGGGCCAATCAGCCCCAGCATTTT
NA	many	TRBV4-2	TRBJ2-7	CASSQDGPGYEQYF	TGTGCCAGCAGCCAGGATGGACCAGGCTACGAGCAGTACTTC
TRBD2	many	TRBV12-3/TRBV12-4	TRBJ2-2	CASSRSGGRRTGELFF	TGTGCCAGCAGCCGTAGCGGGGGCCGGAGGACCGGGGAGCTGTTTTTT
NA	many	TRBV5-8	TRBJ2-3	CASSLVMDTDTQYF	TGTGCCAGCAGCTTGGTTATGGACACAGATACGCAGTATTTT
NA	many	TRBV20-1	TRBJ2-2	CSARGDEAFLTGELFF	TGCAGTGCTAGAGGGGATGAAGCATTTTTGACCGGGGAGCTGTTTTTT
NA	many	TRBV7-2	TRBJ2-7	CASSLPMYEQYF	TGTGCCAGCAGCTTACCGATGTACGAGCAGTACTTC
TRBD2	NA	TRBV12-3/TRBV12-4	TRBJ2-3	CASSSPSGRRTDTQYF	TGTGCCAGCAGCTCTCCCAGCGGGAGGCGCACAGATACGCAGTATTTT
NA	NA	TRBV2	TRBJ2-7	CASSEIGGAYEQYF	TGTGCCAGCAGTGAAATTGGGGGCGCCTACGAGCAGTACTTC
NA	NA	TRBV19	TRBJ1-5	CASSTDYYSNQPQHF	TGTGCCAGTAGCACGGACTATTATAGCAATCAGCCCCAGCATTTT
NA	few	TRBV4-3	TRBJ1-3	CASSPQGSPSHLSGNTIYF	TGCGCCAGCAGCCCTCAGGGGTCCCCCTCCCATCTATCTGGAAACACCATATATTTT
TRBD2	few	TRBV12-3/TRBV12-4	TRBJ2-1	CASSPAGGDEQFF	TGTGCCAGCAGTCCCGCGGGGGGCGATGAGCAGTTCTTC
NA	NA	TRBV4-3	TRBJ1-5	CASSQDLIGGGGQPQHF	TGCGCCAGCAGCCAAGATCTCATTGGGGGGGGCGGTCAGCCCCAGCATTTT
NA	few	TRBV11-3	TRBJ2-2	CASSLSLSPLNTGELFF	TGTGCCAGCAGCTTAAGTCTCTCGCCTCTAAACACCGGGGAGCTGTTTTTT
NA	few	TRBV19	TRBJ2-2	CASSYREVGELFF	TGTGCCAGTAGTTACAGGGAGGTCGGGGAGCTGTTTTTT
TRBD2	few	TRBV24-1	TRBJ2-6	CATSDSERDESGANVLTF	TGTGCCACCAGTGATTCAGAGCGGGACGAATCTGGGGCCAACGTCCTGACTTTC
NA	NA	TRBV11-2	TRBJ2-1	CASSFGPHDSFNNEQFF	TGTGCCAGCAGCTTCGGACCACACGACTCCTTCAACAATGAGCAGTTCTTC
NA	NA	TRBV19	TRBJ1-4	CASSPDIATNEKLFF	TGTGCCAGTAGTCCGGACATTGCAACTAATGAAAAACTGTTTTTT
NA	many	TRBV30	TRBJ2-5	CAWSTGETQYF	TGTGCCTGGAGTACGGGGGAGACCCAGTACTTC
NA	few	TRBV6-2/TRBV6-3	TRBJ2-7	CASSYGTLSPSYEQYF	TGTGCCAGCAGTTATGGGACACTCAGCCCCTCCTACGAGCAGTACTTC
NA	many	TRBV29-1	TRBJ1-4	CSVDLGYNEKLFF	TGCAGCGTTGATCTGGGGTATAATGAAAAACTGTTTTTT
NA	NA	TRBV5-1	TRBJ2-7	CASSLVEPHLGERYF	TGCGCCAGCAGCTTGGTCGAACCTCACCTCGGGGAGCGGTACTTC
NA	many	TRBV14	TRBJ2-7	CASSQTEGEYFYEQYF	TGTGCCAGCAGCCAGACCGAGGGGGAGTACTTCTACGAGCAGTACTTC
NA	many	TRBV30	TRBJ1-5	CAWSMGVQGNQPQHF	TGTGCCTGGAGTATGGGGGTGCAGGGCAATCAGCCCCAGCATTTT